The 14 T cell receptor beta chains given below trace back to one sample, sequenced in a study of blood T cell repertoires in COVID-19. Only in-frame clones appear in the TCRdb table, and some are missing; sequencing was by immunoSEQ multiplex PCR. The sample has around 260,000 clones, approximately 87% seen once. Sequencing was carried out using peripheral blood. These TCRs come from a man between 60 and 75 years old who had recovered from COVID-19.

This clone was detected only once. This chain connects TRBV28 to TRBJ2-7, with D tentatively TRBD2 (6 bases). Deletions cut 7 bases from V and 3 bases from J, with 16 bases between. The CDR3 sequence is 14 residues long. CDR1 and CDR2 from the germline V gene are MDHEN and SYDVKM. CDR3 sequence: CASIGSGTYYEQYF. CDR3 nucleotide sequence: TGTGCCAGCATTGGGTCCGGGACTTACTACGAGCAGTACTTC.

There are many counts of this clone. DNA for the CDR3: TGTGCCAGCAGCCCGGGACAGCTTAATTCACCCCTCCACTTT. Residues: CASSPGQLNSPLHF. The chain couples TRBV5-4 to TRBJ1-6; 7 nucleotides match TRBD1. The germline V gene encodes CDR1 SGHNT and CDR2 YYREEE (reference sequence). V shed 4 bases and J 6 bases; nucleotides not matched to a gene: 4. The CDR3 consists of 14 residues.

This chain uses TRBV19 with TRBJ2-2; D perhaps matches TRBD2 (5 bases). The CDR3 contains 12 residues. Germline V gene data show CDR1 as LNHDA and CDR2 as SQIVND (reference sequence). V dropped 7 bases and J dropped 10 bases, with 13 bases sitting between them. The chain's CDR3 is CASKKAGLELFF. CDR3 nucleotide sequence: TGTGCCAGTAAGAAGGCGGGTCTGGAGCTGTTTTTT.

In regard to this clone: A single base separates this from a much larger clone, so it may be a read error. The V gene is TRBV7-6, the J gene TRBJ1-6; 7 bases line up with TRBD1. Looked up from germline, CDR1 is SGHVS and CDR2 is FNYEAQ. Trimming cost V 5 bases and J 6 bases; bases outside gene matches: 4. The CDR3 has 14 residues. The CDR3 bases are TGTGCCAGCAGCCCGGGACAGCCTAATTCACCCCTCCACTTT. Protein: CASSPGQPNSPLHF.

This rearrangement joins TRBV6-6 to TRBJ2-3, with 7 bases that match TRBD1. CDR1 is MNHNY, CDR2 SVGAGI, per germline (reference sequence). The CDR3 spans 16 residues. The ends lost 7 bases at V and 1 base at J; junction bases unmatched: 11. The CDR3, as DNA: TGTGCCAGCACCTTTGGTAGGGGGCTTGGCACAGATACGCAGTATTTT. Translating gives CASTFGRGLGTDTQYF.

The V call is TRBV7-8, the J call TRBJ2-2; D is possibly TRBD2 (7 bases). CDR1 SGHVS and CDR2 FQNEAQ come from the germline V gene. There are 15 residues in the CDR3. V lost 4 bases and J 7 bases, leaving 16 bases between the germline ends. The CDR3 nucleotides are TGTGCCAGCAGCTCGGCCGGGGGGCGAGGCGGGGAGCTGTTTTTT. It translates to CASSSAGGRGGELFF.

The V gene is TRBV28, the J gene TRBJ2-1; D perhaps matches TRBD2 (6 bases). Germline assignment: CDR1 MDHEN and CDR2 SYDVKM. The V and J ends lost 3 bases and 4 bases respectively, with 13 bases between them. The length of the CDR3 is 15 residues. The CDR3 DNA follows: TGTGCCAGCAGTTTGCGGGACGGGGGATACAATGAGCAGTTCTTC. Translated: CASSLRDGGYNEQFF.

This clone was observed a single time. This chain links TRBV11-1 with TRBJ2-5, with D possibly being TRBD2 (6 bases). V gave up 5 bases and J gave up 0 bases, with 13 bases separating them. Per the germline V gene, CDR1 is SGHAT and CDR2 is FQDESV (reference sequence). The CDR3 is 15 residues long. CDR3 amino acids: CASSLGLSYQETQYF. CDR3 DNA sequence: TGTGCCAGCAGCCTCGGACTATCGTACCAAGAGACCCAGTACTTC.

The chain has TRBV28 and TRBJ1-5, with D maybe TRBD1 (6 bases). Germline V gene data show CDR1 as MDHEN and CDR2 as SYDVKM. V was shortened by 7 bases and J by 1 base, with 11 bases between the two germline ends. CDR3 length: 14 residues. For the CDR3, the DNA is TGTGCCAGCACCGGGGACACGAGCAATCAGCCCCAGCATTTT. It codes for CASTGDTSNQPQHF.

This clone was observed once. The chain has TRBV3-1 (or the pseudogene TRBV3-2) and TRBJ2-1; TRBD1 matches at 9 bases. Germline CDR1 and CDR2: LGHDT and YNNKEL (reference sequence). With 3 bases clipped from V and 6 bases from J, the junction kept 3 bases outside the gene matches. The CDR3 has 14 amino acids. The CDR3 coding sequence is TGTGCCAGCAGCCACCAGGGACAGGGCAATGAGCAGTTCTTC. This codes for CASSHQGQGNEQFF.

The chain carries TRBV30 and TRBJ2-2; 11 bases fit TRBD2. J lost 6 bases, V lost 4 bases, and 7 bases had no gene match. The CDR3 has 15 residues. CDR1 and CDR2 (germline): GTSNPN, SVGIG (reference sequence). The chain's CDR3 is CAWKGLAVGAGELFF. The CDR3 DNA reads as TGTGCCTGGAAGGGACTAGCGGTTGGCGCCGGGGAGCTGTTTTTT. The whole variable domain, remainder taken from reference TRBV30 and TRBJ2-2, is SQTIHQWPATLVQPVGSPLSLECTVEGTSNPNLYWYRQAAGRGLQLLFYSVGIGQISSEVPQNLSASRPQDRQFILSSKKLLLSDSGFYLCAWKGLAVGAGELFFGEGSRLTVL.

This clone was observed a few times. The V and J genes are TRBV19 and TRBJ2-5, with 7 bases matching TRBD2. The ends lost 6 bases at V and 3 bases at J; junction bases unmatched: 4. The CDR3 is 13 residues long. Per germline, CDR1 LNHDA and CDR2 SQIVND (reference sequence). The CDR3 nucleotides read TGTGCCAGTAGACCCGGGACTAAAGAGACCCAGTACTTC. Protein product: CASRPGTKETQYF.

V usage is TRBV18 and J usage is TRBJ2-1; perhaps TRBD1 as D (8 bases). CDR1 and CDR2 from the germline V gene are KGHSH and LQKENI. Deletions cut 4 bases from V and 1 base from J, with 17 bases between. This CDR3 has 17 residues. The CDR3 is CASSQLTGEGSYNEQFF. DNA of the CDR3: TGTGCCAGCTCACAACTGACAGGGGAGGGGTCCTACAATGAGCAGTTCTTC.

V and J are TRBV28 and TRBJ1-1, with a weak D call TRBD1 (5 bases). Germline V CDR1 and CDR2: MDHEN, SYDVKM. V lost 6 bases to trimming and J lost 0 bases, with 11 bases between them. The CDR3 is 14 residues long. CDR3 sequence: CASRSTVMNTEAFF. The CDR3 DNA sequence: TGTGCCAGCAGATCGACAGTTATGAACACTGAAGCTTTCTTT.